This entry features one T cell receptor beta chain sequence. The entry originates in a study of cytomegalovirus exposure and HLA in healthy donors. V lost 4 bases, J lost 4 bases, and 11 bases stayed unmatched. This CDR3 has 16 residues. Germline assignment: CDR1 SGHDT and CDR2 YYEEEE. The PCR ran on 60 Vbeta and 13 Jbeta primers. Clones were read by immunoSEQ multiplex PCR, and TCRdb kept only the in-frame ones, dropping some. Its table records roughly 120,000 clones. The V and J genes are TRBV5-6 and TRBJ1-5; 7 nucleotides match TRBD1. The receptor's source is a man aged 35 to 55 in good health and CMV-seronegative. The sample was PBMCs. The CDR3 DNA is TGTGCCAGCAGCGCCGACAAGGGACAGAGTAATCAGCCCCAGCATTTT. Translating it yields CASSADKGQSNQPQHF.